This T cell receptor (beta chain) was identified in a study of blood T cell repertoires in COVID-19. Some clones are missing from TCRdb's copy, which holds only in-frame ones; the method was immunoSEQ multiplex PCR. The data hold about 230,000 clones, with over 85% observed a single time. This clone was counted a single time. The TCR originated in a woman aged 25 to 39 with acute COVID-19. The material sequenced was PBMCs or T cells enriched from blood (not recorded which).

CDR3 sequence reads: CASSSDMNTEAFF. The CDR3 coding sequence is TGTGCCAGCAGTTCGGACATGAACACTGAAGCTTTCTTT. The chain links TRBV7-6 to TRBJ1-1; maybe TRBD1 (5 bases). The germline CDR1 and CDR2 sequences are SGHVS and FNYEAQ. V was cut by 6 bases and J by 0 bases, with 8 bases left in between. This CDR3 region has 13 residues.